Following are 13 T cell receptor beta chains from one sample sequenced in a study of human T cells and chemical hapten exposure. Specified time point: pre-sensitization, week 0. Treatment here: therapeutic diphenylcyclopropenone sensitization with weekly scalp DPC. From the RACE reads, TCRdb called clonotypes with MiXCR, one entry per CDR3 protein. The table lists approximately 370,000 distinct CDR3 sequences, around 5% of them singletons. The material sequenced was whole blood, taken in connection with sensitization to the hapten diphenylcyclopropenone (DPC). All receptors derive from a woman under 30 with alopecia areata. Some clones in this sample may be carry-over from other donors' samples.

This clonotype was observed many times. The V and J genes are TRBV6-5 and TRBJ1-3, with D possibly being TRBD1 (5 bases). Trimming pared 0 bases from V and 4 bases from J, leaving 22 bases between. Germline values: CDR1 MNHEY, CDR2 SVGAGI. This CDR3 has 19 amino acids. This CDR3 reads CASSYSGGEGLLVGNTIYF. CDR3 coding DNA: TGTGCCAGCAGTTACTCTGGGGGTGAGGGGTTATTGGTCGGAAACACCATATATTTT.

The V gene is TRBV10-3, the J gene TRBJ1-6; no definite D call. Germline V lookup: CDR1 ENHRY, CDR2 SYGVKD. The length of the CDR3 is 13 residues. V was shortened by 3 bases and J by 8 bases, with 8 bases between the two germline ends. CDR3: CAISDGQDSPLHF. The CDR3 region has the DNA TGTGCCATCAGTGACGGGCAGGATTCACCCCTCCACTTT.

The chain employs TRBV3-1 and TRBJ2-1; TRBD2 agrees at 13 bases. CDR1 and CDR2 (germline): LGHDT, YNNKEL (reference sequence). This CDR3 contains 16 residues. Trimming at V came to 1 base and at J to 10 bases, leaving 7 bases not matched to a gene. The CDR3 nucleotides are TGTGCCAGCAGCCAAGGCGTTTCGGGACTAGCGGGGGAGCAGTTCTTC. This codes for CASSQGVSGLAGEQFF.

This clonotype has ten or more counts. V usage is TRBV6-5 and J usage is TRBJ1-2; D not certain. Deletions cut 6 bases from V and 4 bases from J, with 6 bases between. CDR1 is MNHEY and CDR2 is SVGAGI in the germline V gene. This CDR3 is 11 amino acids long. For the CDR3, the DNA is TGTGCCAGCAGGACCCCCTATGGCTACACCTTC. This encodes CASRTPYGYTF.

This clonotype was seen only a few times. This chain joins TRBV6-2 or TRBV6-3 and TRBJ2-3; a possible D gene is TRBD1 (6 bases). The CDR3 covers 14 residues. Germline V CDR1 and CDR2: MNHEY, SVGEGT. Trimming pared 7 bases from V and 0 bases from J, leaving 11 bases between. The chain's CDR3 is CASTGQLSTDTQYF. The CDR3 bases are TGTGCCAGCACCGGACAGCTGAGCACAGATACGCAGTATTTT.

V and J are TRBV11-3 and TRBJ2-1; 8 nucleotides line up with TRBD2. This CDR3 is built from 14 residues. CDR1 SGHNT and CDR2 YENEEA come from the germline V gene. V shed 3 bases, J shed 4 bases, and the junction held 2 bases outside the gene matches. This chain's CDR3 is CASSFSGVYNEQFF. In DNA, the CDR3 is TGTGCCAGCAGCTTTAGCGGGGTGTACAATGAGCAGTTCTTC.

This clonotype was detected ten times or more. V and J are TRBV4-1 and TRBJ2-1; tentative D call: TRBD2 (6 bases). CDR3 length equals 16 residues. The germline gives CDR1 MGHRA, CDR2 YSYEKL. Trimming removed 0 bases from V and 7 bases from J, with 16 bases in between. As DNA, the CDR3 is TGCGCCAGCAGCCAAGATCACAACGGGGGTTGGAATGAGCAGTTCTTC. Protein sequence: CASSQDHNGGWNEQFF.

In its sample, this clonotype was seen a few times. The chain uses TRBV20-1 and TRBJ2-2; the match to TRBD1 covers 8 bases. After removal of 0 bases from V and 6 bases from J, the junction contained 3 bases not matched to a gene. The germline CDR1 and CDR2 sequences are DFQATT and SNEGSKA (reference sequence). The CDR3 is 14 amino acids. The CDR3 sequence is CSARDGRGPGELFF. In DNA form, the CDR3 reads TGCAGTGCTAGAGACGGCAGGGGGCCCGGGGAGCTGTTTTTT.

Many counts were recorded for this clonotype. CDR3 residues: CASSYSSDTDTQYF. CDR3 in DNA: TGTGCCAGCAGTTATTCGAGTGACACAGATACGCAGTATTTT. This chain uses TRBV6-2 or TRBV6-3 with TRBJ2-3; unclear D gene. Trimming shortened V by 3 bases and J by 2 bases, and 9 bases separated the two germline ends. CDR3 length: 14 amino acids. The germline gives CDR1 MNHEY, CDR2 SVGEGT.

At least ten counts were recorded for this clonotype. J is TRBJ1-2 and V is TRBV10-3; no reliable D call. V was clipped by 2 bases and J by 5 bases, with 9 bases between them. The CDR3 loop spans 13 amino acids. Germline CDR1 and CDR2: ENHRY and SYGVKD. The CDR3 sequence is CAISEGLGYGYTF. Written as DNA, the CDR3 is TGTGCCATCAGTGAGGGGCTCGGGTATGGCTACACCTTC.

CDR3 bases: TGTGCCAGCAGTCAAAACAGGGTCCGGTCTCGAGAGCAGTACTTC. Its protein is CASSQNRVRSREQYF. The chain joins TRBV6-5 to TRBJ2-7, with D perhaps TRBD1 (6 bases). The CDR3 is 15 amino acids. From germline, CDR1 is MNHEY and CDR2 SVGAGI. V was clipped by 5 bases and J by 7 bases, with 21 bases between them.

The gene calls are TRBV11-2 and TRBJ1-2; 8 bases are shared with TRBD1. Germline-derived CDR1 and CDR2 are SGHAT and FQNNGV. V was clipped by 5 bases and J by 6 bases; unmatched bases: 14. There are 16 residues in the CDR3. The CDR3 region has the DNA TGTGCCAGCAGCGCTCTGAGTGGCAGGGGGCCGGATGGCTACACCTTC. This sequence encodes CASSALSGRGPDGYTF. The complete variable domain, with remaining parts taken from reference TRBV11-2 and TRBJ1-2, reads EAGVAQSPRYKIIEKRQSVAFWCNPISGHATLYWYQQILGQGPKLLIQFQNNGVVDDSQLPKDRFSAERLKGVDSTLKIQPAKLEDSAVYLCASSALSGRGPDGYTFGSGTRLTVV.

This clonotype appeared a few times. The chain carries TRBV28 and TRBJ2-6, with D possibly being TRBD1 (6 bases). The CDR3 spans 15 residues. Between the trimmed V and J ends, which lost 11 bases and 2 bases, there was a span of 16 bases. Germline V gene data show CDR1 as MDHEN and CDR2 as SYDVKM. The CDR3 sequence: CAGQQGSAGANVLTF. The CDR3 nucleotides are TGTGCCGGGCAACAGGGTTCGGCTGGGGCCAACGTCCTGACTTTC.